One TCR beta chain is described in this entry. Its target is unknown. Sequenced by immunoSEQ multiplex PCR; TCRdb stores in-frame clones only, minus some. The data hold approximately 90,000 clones, with roughly 90% observed a single time. The CDR3 covers 12 residues. In germline, CDR1 is GTSNPN, CDR2 SVGIG (reference sequence). Trimming stripped 0 bases from V and 9 bases from J, with 8 bases between. These data are taken from a study of T cell responses to AZD1222 COVID-19 vaccine. Study-wide points: The donor group comprised mostly white British people and more females; the analysis possibly underestimated clonal diversity. Regions left unmutated in variants are reportedly the target of nearly half of spike-specific TCRs. Among those given AZD1222, only five or six were seropositive at baseline.

Timing groups of about 4 and about 12 weeks for second doses were pooled. J is TRBJ1-4 and V is TRBV30; D remains unclear. The TCR originated in an adult who received the AZD1222 COVID-19 vaccine. Sequenced material: peripheral blood, taken 28 days after the second AZD1222 dose. CDR3: CAWSVSGKKLFF. CDR3 sequence (DNA): TGTGCCTGGAGTGTATCAGGAAAAAAACTGTTTTTT.